Each of the 24 T cell receptor beta chains below was sequenced from the same sample in a study of metastatic and nonmetastatic thyroid tumors. From the PCR reads, TCRdb re-called clones with MiXCR. The sample lists approximately 50,000 clones, approximately 22% seen once, with 4% to 5% in the top ten. None of the patients had undergone any treatment ahead of thyroid surgery. What was sequenced was blood. The receptors shown here come from a female donor with papillary thyroid cancer or a benign thyroid nodule (not recorded which). Some clones in this sample may be carry-over from other donors' samples.

The rearrangement uses TRBV29-1 and TRBJ1-2; possibly TRBD1 for D (5 bases). CDR3 length: 13 amino acids. In germline, CDR1 is SQVTM, CDR2 ANQGSEA. Trimming took 6 bases from V and 4 from J, leaving 15 bases between them. The chain's CDR3 is CSVQVQVSYGYTF. The CDR3 DNA reads TGCAGCGTCCAAGTACAGGTGAGCTATGGCTACACCTTC.

The V and J genes are TRBV28 and TRBJ2-7; no clear D gene. Germline lookup yields CDR1 MDHEN and CDR2 SYDVKM. CDR3 length equals 14 residues. The V and J ends lost 7 bases and 3 bases respectively, with 16 bases between them. The CDR3 loop reads CASIFGRSVYEQYF. The CDR3 bases are TGTGCCAGCATTTTTGGACGATCGGTCTACGAGCAGTACTTC. The full variable domain, completed using reference TRBV28 and TRBJ2-7, is DVKVTQSSRYLVKRTGEKVFLECVQDMDHENMFWYRQDPGLGLRLIYFSYDVKMKEKGDIPEGYSVSREKKERFSLILESASTNQTSMYLCASIFGRSVYEQYFGPGTRLTVT.

At least ten counts were recorded for this clone. The chain uses TRBV9 and TRBJ2-3, with 11 bases that match TRBD2. J gave up 4 bases and V 2 bases, and 6 bases lay outside the gene matches. The V gene's germline CDR1 is SGDLS and CDR2 YYNGEE. The CDR3 sequence is 16 residues long. In DNA form, the CDR3 reads TGTGCCAGCAGCGTTAGCGGGAGGGCCTCGGCAGATACGCAGTATTTT. This gives the protein CASSVSGRASADTQYF.

Many counts were recorded for this clone. Other nucleotide sequences in the sample specify the same CDR3. The V call is TRBV2, the J call TRBJ2-1; maybe TRBD1 (5 bases). Germline V gene data show CDR1 as SNHLY and CDR2 as FYNNEI. Trimming took off 6 bases at V and 9 bases at J, with 12 bases between the two ends. This CDR3 has 12 amino acids. The chain's CDR3 is CASRKGYSEQFF. The DNA of the CDR3 is TGTGCCAGCAGGAAGGGGTATAGTGAGCAGTTCTTC.

The rearrangement joins TRBV20-1 to TRBJ2-2, with 8 bases lining up with TRBD1. CDR1 is DFQATT, CDR2 SNEGSKA, per germline (reference sequence). The CDR3 spans 16 residues. The trim removed 1 base at V and 3 bases at J, leaving 7 bases unmatched. The CDR3 loop reads CSARANRGIYTGELFF. Here the CDR3 DNA reads TGCAGTGCTAGAGCTAACAGGGGGATCTACACCGGGGAGCTGTTTTTT.

This clone was recorded many times. V gene TRBV28 combines with J gene TRBJ1-2; 9 positions match TRBD1. Trimming cost V 10 bases and J 5 bases; bases outside gene matches: 8. This CDR3 has 13 residues. Looked up from germline, CDR1 is MDHEN and CDR2 is SYDVKM. The DNA for the CDR3 is TGTGCCATCCCAGGGACAGGGAGATATGGCTACACCTTC. Translated, it gives CAIPGTGRYGYTF.

The table lists this clone with many counts. The chain couples TRBV19 to TRBJ1-5; D is unresolved. Germline assignment: CDR1 LNHDA and CDR2 SQIVND (reference sequence). The CDR3 consists of 15 residues. The ends were cut back, 6 bases at V and 2 bases at J, with 14 bases in the middle. Written as DNA, the CDR3 is TGTGCCAGTAGACCCTCCCGGGATGGCAATCAGCCCCAGCATTTT. Translated, it gives CASRPSRDGNQPQHF.

This clone was seen many times. The chain combines TRBV4-1 with TRBJ2-6; D not resolved. Looked up from germline, CDR1 is MGHRA and CDR2 is YSYEKL. The CDR3 contains 16 residues. V was cut by 3 bases and J by 2 bases, with 11 bases left in between. CDR3 region: CASSQAPEAGANVLTF. The CDR3, as DNA: TGCGCCAGCAGCCAGGCACCCGAGGCTGGGGCCAACGTCCTGACTTTC.

This clone was counted only a few times. Its ends do not fully match the called genes, so a read error is possible. The rearrangement links TRBV27 to TRBJ2-1; TRBD2 might be the D (6 bases). The CDR3 consists of 13 residues. Germline lookup yields CDR1 MNHEY and CDR2 SMNVEV (reference sequence). This CDR3 is CASSLMRGTEQVF. CDR3 in DNA: TGTGCCAGCAGTCTCATGCGGGGAACTGAGCAGGTCTTC.

This clone was counted many times. The V call is TRBV19, the J call TRBJ2-1; the match to TRBD2 covers 7 bases. From germline, CDR1 is LNHDA and CDR2 SQIVND (reference sequence). The CDR3 consists of 15 residues. V lost 5 bases to trimming and J lost 7 bases; unmatched junction nucleotides: 11. The CDR3 is CASSPTGGSRNEQFF. The CDR3 DNA sequence: TGTGCCAGTAGTCCGACGGGGGGTAGTCGTAATGAGCAGTTCTTC.

This clone was counted many times. The chain couples TRBV28 to TRBJ2-5; the match to TRBD1 covers 12 bases. Germline assignment: CDR1 MDHEN and CDR2 SYDVKM. CDR3 size: 15 residues. The V gene end was trimmed by 6 bases and the J gene end by 5 bases; junction bases not matched to a gene: 7. The CDR3 DNA is TGTGCCAGCAGATGGGGACAGGGGGCACGTGAGACCCAGTACTTC. Translating it yields CASRWGQGARETQYF.

V and J are TRBV6-2 or TRBV6-3 and TRBJ2-7; 9 nucleotides line up with TRBD2. Germline V gives CDR1 MNHEY, CDR2 SVGEGT. The ends lost 5 bases at V and 2 bases at J; junction bases unmatched: 25. The CDR3 is 21 amino acids. CDR3 nucleotide sequence: TGTGCCAGCAGTCTACTAGCGGGCAGCTCCTCATACGACAGGGCAACCTACGAGCAGTACTTC. Its translation is CASSLLAGSSSYDRATYEQYF.

A note on this clone: Being one base from a much bigger clone, this may be a read error. The V call is TRBV29-1, the J call TRBJ1-2, with D hard to call. Germline V gene data show CDR1 as SQVTM and CDR2 as ANQGSEA. The length of the CDR3 is 12 residues. Trimming cost V 6 bases and J 4 bases, with 12 bases left between them. The CDR3 spells CSVSQYSYGYTF. CDR3 nucleotide sequence: TGCAGCGTCTCACAGTACAGCTATGGCTACACCTTC.

There are many counts of this clone. DNA for the CDR3: TGTGCCAGCAGCTTCGGGGTGGGGGACTCATTAGGGGAGCAGTACTTC. It translates to CASSFGVGDSLGEQYF. The gene calls are TRBV7-8 and TRBJ2-7, with D possibly being TRBD2 (6 bases). Trimming removed 3 bases at V and 7 bases at J, with 22 bases between. CDR1 is SGHVS, CDR2 FQNEAQ, per germline. This CDR3 has 16 amino acids.

V and J are TRBV12-3 or TRBV12-4 and TRBJ2-2; D is ambiguous. This CDR3 has 13 residues. The V and J ends lost 6 bases and 2 bases respectively, with 7 bases between them. The CDR3 region is CASSVSNTGELFF. The CDR3 nucleotides are TGTGCCAGCAGCGTGAGCAACACCGGGGAGCTGTTTTTT.

J is TRBJ2-7 and V is TRBV3-1; D call uncertain. Deletions cut 1 base from V and 4 bases from J, with 5 bases between. The CDR3 covers 12 residues. CDR1 is LGHDT and CDR2 is YNNKEL in the germline V gene (reference sequence). CDR3 bases: TGTGCCAGCAGCCAAGTCCCGTACGAGCAGTACTTC. Translating it yields CASSQVPYEQYF.

This clone was observed many times. The chain recombines TRBV19 with TRBJ2-3; 10 bases are shared with TRBD2. Germline CDR1 and CDR2: LNHDA and SQIVND (reference sequence). CDR3 length: 15 amino acids. V shed 3 bases and J 4 bases; nucleotides not matched to a gene: 4. CDR3 coding DNA: TGTGCCAGTAGTATCAGCGGGAGGGCCTCAGATACGCAGTATTTT. Protein product: CASSISGRASDTQYF.

Regarding this clone: This may come from a read error, since a much larger clone is one base off. Other DNA sequences in this specimen translate into the identical CDR3. The gene calls are TRBV6-4 and TRBJ2-2; D perhaps matches TRBD2 (6 bases). The CDR3 runs to 15 residues. The germline V gene has CDR1 MRHNA and CDR2 SNTAGT. The CDR3 region is CASSDSGGNTGELFF. As DNA, the CDR3 is TGTGCCAGCAGTGACTCCGGGGGAAACACAGGGGAGCTGTTTTTT.

This clone was seen repeatedly, ten times or more. The chain uses TRBV27 and TRBJ2-7; D unresolved. The CDR3 has 16 residues. Germline CDR1 reads MNHEY; CDR2 reads SMNVEV (reference sequence). Trimming stripped 0 bases from V and 2 bases from J, with 14 bases between. The CDR3 region is CASSLSILFSAYEQYF. The CDR3 region has the DNA TGTGCCAGCAGTTTATCGATCCTGTTTTCGGCCTACGAGCAGTACTTC.

This clone is judged medium-sized. The rearrangement links TRBV6-1 to TRBJ2-7; unclear D gene. Per the germline V gene, CDR1 is MNHNS and CDR2 is SASEGT. With 10 bases removed from V and 0 bases from J, the gap between germline ends came to 13 bases. There are 13 residues in the CDR3. CDR3 DNA sequence: TGTGCCACCCTTAGACGGAGCTCCTACGAGCAGTACTTC. This encodes CATLRRSSYEQYF.

This clone was detected only once. At one of its ends the junction is not consistent with the germline gene, which may arise from a read error. The chain links TRBV4-2 to TRBJ2-7, with 9 positions matching TRBD2. Germline-derived CDR1 and CDR2 are LGHNA and YNFKEQ. The CDR3 extends over 16 amino acids. The CDR3 is CASRQEVSSGAYDQYF. DNA of the CDR3: TGTGCCAGCAGGCAAGAAGTTTCTAGCGGGGCGTACGATCAGTACTTC.

Comments on this clone: A read error is possible here, since a much larger clone lies one base away. The chain uses TRBV20-1 and TRBJ2-4, with a tentative D call TRBD2 (6 bases). The CDR3 runs 14 residues. The germline gives CDR1 DFQATT, CDR2 SNEGSKA (reference sequence). V was clipped by 5 bases and J by 7 bases, with 18 bases between them. CDR3 nucleotides: TGCAGTGCTCACATTAGGAGGGAGTGGAACATTCAGTACTTC. It codes for CSAHIRREWNIQYF.

This clone was counted at least ten times. The chain joins TRBV9 to TRBJ1-2; tentatively, D is TRBD1 (6 bases). CDR3 length equals 12 residues. V shed 4 bases and J shed 8 bases, with 12 bases lying between them. Germline V gene sequence: CDR1 SGDLS, CDR2 YYNGEE. This CDR3 is CASSSQGRGYTF. CDR3 coding DNA: TGTGCCAGCAGCAGTCAGGGGAGGGGCTACACCTTC.

This clone was seen repeatedly, ten times or more. The rearrangement uses TRBV2 and TRBJ1-4; D remains unclear. The germline CDR1 and CDR2 sequences are SNHLY and FYNNEI. Trimming removed 2 bases from V and 11 bases from J, with 6 bases in between. CDR3 length: 11 amino acids. The CDR3 loop is CASSESGKLFF. The CDR3 DNA reads TGTGCCAGCAGTGAAAGTGGGAAACTGTTTTTT.